The clone carrying this T cell receptor (beta chain) was seen a single time. What it binds is unknown. Genes and germline are mouse. This sample is part of a study of tissue T cells after allogeneic stem cell transplantation. The time point denotes: mouse harvest day 7 after allogeneic transplant. The graft held 10^6 splenic CD5+ T cells and 10^7 T-cell-depleted bone marrow cells. Clones were sequenced by immunoSEQ multiplex PCR, and TCRdb holds only the in-frame ones, with some missing. The table has 9,500 or so clones, roughly 44% seen once. General study findings and limits: Anatomically similar tissues had similar TCR repertoires within each patient. Alloreactivity or antigen specificity of tissue TCRs was not determined; some clones might be host cells.

The receptor was derived from a female BALB/c mouse given C57BL/6 T cells with graft-versus-host disease after an allogeneic hematopoietic cell transplant. The sequenced sample consisted of skin.

CDR3 sequence: CASSLRVSYNSPLYF. The part of the CDR3 DNA that was read is TGTGCCAGCAGTCTGAGAGTTTCCTATAATTCGCCCCTCTAC. The chain joins TRBV26 to TRBJ1-6; D ambiguous. The read terminates 1 residue ahead of where the CDR3 ends, so the germline J gene completes it. TRBJ1-6 counts as an open reading frame of uncertain function. V gave up 2 bases and J gave up 0 bases, with 5 bases separating them. The germline gives CDR1 KGHPV, CDR2 FQNQEV (reference sequence). The CDR3 totals 15 residues.